These 23 T cell receptor beta chains were sequenced from one sample in a study of T cells after yellow fever vaccination. TCRdb passed the 5' RACE reads through MiXCR, listing each CDR3 protein once. The sample has some 170,000 distinct CDR3 sequences; roughly 9% are singletons. The sample was CD8+ T cells sorted from PBMCs, taken 45 days after the yellow fever booster vaccination. The receptor source for this set is a man between 18 and 35 years old who received the YFV17D yellow fever vaccine.

This clonotype appeared a few times. The chain uses TRBV4-3 and TRBJ2-2; 9 bases are shared with TRBD1. This CDR3 is 17 amino acids long. CDR1 is LGHNA, CDR2 YSLEER, per germline. Trimming took 1 base from V and 6 from J; bases not matched to a gene: 9. CDR3 sequence (DNA): TGCGCCAGCAGCCAAGTTCAGGACAGGGGACACGCCGGGGAGCTGTTTTTT. It specifies CASSQVQDRGHAGELFF.

J is TRBJ2-3 and V is TRBV10-3; TRBD1 matches 9 bases. The CDR3 is made up of 16 amino acids. The germline V gene has CDR1 ENHRY and CDR2 SYGVKD. The V and J ends lost 4 bases and 2 bases, in that order; junction bases with no gene match: 7. CDR3 region: CAISASRDRATDTQYF. CDR3 bases: TGTGCCATCAGTGCCAGCCGGGACAGGGCCACAGATACGCAGTATTTT.

The V call is TRBV19, the J call TRBJ2-6; D gene ambiguous. Trimming left V 5 bases short and J 0 bases short, with 8 bases between. Germline CDR1 reads LNHDA; CDR2 reads SQIVND (reference sequence). The CDR3 has 15 residues. The CDR3 nucleotides are TGTGCCAGTAGTGGGTTCAACTCTGGGGCCAACGTCCTGACTTTC. Encoded protein: CASSGFNSGANVLTF.

This clonotype was seen a handful of times. The gene calls are TRBV4-2 and TRBJ1-6; TRBD1 is a possible D gene (6 bases). Germline CDR1 and CDR2: LGHNA and YNFKEQ. This CDR3 has 18 residues. V was cut by 3 bases and J by 4 bases, with 19 bases left in between. CDR3 sequence: CASSHHPTGLEYNSPLHF. The CDR3 bases are TGTGCCAGCAGCCATCACCCTACAGGGTTAGAGTATAATTCACCCCTCCACTTT.

This chain links TRBV6-5 with TRBJ2-3; D is possibly TRBD1 (5 bases). CDR1 and CDR2 from the germline V gene are MNHEY and SVGAGI. With 2 bases removed from V and 2 bases from J, the gap between germline ends came to 11 bases. The CDR3 is 15 residues long. Here the CDR3 reads CASSYGAGPTDTQYF. As DNA, the CDR3 is TGTGCCAGCAGTTACGGGGCAGGGCCCACAGATACGCAGTATTTT.

This chain links TRBV11-2 with TRBJ2-5; D is unresolved. Germline V gene lookup returns CDR1 SGHAT and CDR2 FQNNGV. The length of the CDR3 is 13 residues. V lost 5 bases and J 5 bases, leaving 12 bases between the germline ends. CDR3 sequence (DNA): TGTGCCAGCAGCCCGAGGACGTGGGAGACCCAGTACTTC. Its translation: CASSPRTWETQYF.

This clonotype turned up a few times. The chain combines TRBV7-9 with TRBJ2-4; weak D call: TRBD1 (6 bases). This CDR3 is built from 16 residues. CDR1 is SEHNR, CDR2 FQNEAQ, per germline (reference sequence). The V end was cut by 4 bases, the J end by 3 bases, with 16 bases between. The CDR3 sequence: CASSSGQIKVKNIQYF. CDR3 nucleotide sequence: TGTGCCAGCAGCTCTGGACAGATTAAGGTCAAAAACATTCAGTACTTC.

This clonotype was counted many times. The chain has TRBV27 and TRBJ1-5; D remains ambiguous. In germline, CDR1 is MNHEY, CDR2 SMNVEV (reference sequence). The V and J ends lost 4 bases and 1 base respectively, with 5 bases between them. CDR3 size: 13 residues. CDR3 region: CASSSYSNQPQHF. CDR3 coding DNA: TGTGCCAGCAGTTCTTACAGCAATCAGCCCCAGCATTTT.

This clonotype has a handful of counts. V and J are TRBV20-1 and TRBJ1-1, with D possibly TRBD1 on 6 matching bases. The germline gives CDR1 DFQATT, CDR2 SNEGSKA (reference sequence). Trimming cost V 4 bases and J 7 bases, with 16 bases left between them. The CDR3 is 13 residues long. CDR3 sequence (DNA): TGCAGTGCTACTTTACAGGGCAGGATTGAAGCTTTCTTT. Its protein product is CSATLQGRIEAFF.

J is TRBJ2-2 and V is TRBV3-1; 10 bases agree with TRBD2. Per germline, CDR1 LGHDT and CDR2 YNNKEL (reference sequence). V lost 4 bases, J lost 8 bases, and 13 bases stayed unmatched. This CDR3 contains 17 residues. The CDR3 here is CASSPYGAGGPAGELFF. CDR3 nucleotide sequence: TGTGCCAGCAGCCCCTACGGAGCGGGGGGGCCGGCTGGGGAGCTGTTTTTT.

This clonotype turned up a few times. J is TRBJ2-2 and V is TRBV7-6, with 10 nucleotides matching TRBD2. The V gene end was trimmed by 7 bases and the J gene end by 3 bases; junction bases not matched to a gene: 5. Germline CDR1 reads SGHVS; CDR2 reads FNYEAQ. The CDR3 has 15 amino acids. CDR3 DNA sequence: TGTGCCAGCACCCCCCTAGCGGGAGACACCGGGGAGCTGTTTTTT. Residues: CASTPLAGDTGELFF.

V gene TRBV19 combines with J gene TRBJ1-1; 7 bases agree with TRBD1. This CDR3 region has 15 residues. Trimming removed 3 bases from V and 1 base from J; junction bases left unmatched: 5. Germline lookup yields CDR1 LNHDA and CDR2 SQIVND (reference sequence). The CDR3 spells CASSILDRSNTEAFF. The CDR3, as DNA: TGTGCCAGTAGTATCTTGGACAGGTCGAACACTGAAGCTTTCTTT.

Many counts were recorded for this clonotype. The chain carries TRBV12-5 and TRBJ2-7; D might be TRBD1 (5 bases). Trimming took 8 bases from V and 3 from J, leaving 11 bases between them. The CDR3 loop spans 12 amino acids. Germline V gives CDR1 LGHNT, CDR2 FRNRAP. The CDR3 is CASIQTVYEQYV. CDR3 DNA: TGTGCTAGTATACAGACAGTCTACGAGCAGTACGTC.

This clonotype turned up a few times. The V gene is TRBV5-4, the J gene TRBJ2-2; the D gene is possibly TRBD2 (5 bases). V lost 2 bases and J 4 bases, leaving 18 bases between the germline ends. The germline V gene has CDR1 SGHNT and CDR2 YYREEE (reference sequence). CDR3 length: 17 amino acids. The CDR3 sequence is CASSFYTRTAGTGELFF. As DNA, the CDR3 is TGTGCCAGCAGCTTTTATACCCGGACCGCGGGCACCGGGGAGCTGTTTTTT.

The chain employs TRBV29-1 and TRBJ2-3; D is unresolved. Per the germline V gene, CDR1 is SQVTM and CDR2 is ANQGSEA. The CDR3 loop spans 14 amino acids. Between the trimmed V and J ends, which lost 4 bases and 5 bases, there was a span of 16 bases. For the CDR3, the DNA is TGCAGCGTTGTGCCAGCGAAGAGTGAAGATACGCAGTATTTT. Translating it yields CSVVPAKSEDTQYF.

Regarding this clonotype: No conserved phenylalanine or tryptophan ends this CDR3, so it is likely a read error. It is unclear where the CDR3 begins or ends on the DNA, so no DNA is shown, and the CDR3 is as TCRdb lists it. This chain links TRBV12-3 or TRBV12-4 with TRBJ1-4; the table's D call, TRBD1, was not checked against the DNA. The CDR3 totals 12 residues, both ends included. CDR3: CASSPLPPGQAV.

This clonotype was seen repeatedly, ten times or more. The J gene is TRBJ2-3, the V gene TRBV3-1; D possibly corresponds to TRBD2 (5 bases). V lost 0 bases to trimming and J lost 5 bases, with 18 bases between them. In germline, CDR1 is LGHDT, CDR2 YNNKEL (reference sequence). The CDR3 has 17 amino acids. CDR3 nucleotide sequence: TGTGCCAGCAGCCAAGAACCGGGGATCTCTCCGGGAGATACGCAGTATTTT. This translates into CASSQEPGISPGDTQYF.

The chain links TRBV12-3 or TRBV12-4 to TRBJ1-5; D is ambiguous. The CDR3 loop spans 12 amino acids. V lost 5 bases and J lost 5, with 7 bases in between. CDR3 coding DNA: TGTGCCAGCAGTAATGCAGATCAGCCCCAGCATTTT. Translating it yields CASSNADQPQHF.

This clonotype was observed a few times. The rearrangement uses TRBV9 and TRBJ2-1; D unresolved. With 2 bases removed from V and 3 bases from J, the gap between germline ends came to 15 bases. The germline V gene encodes CDR1 SGDLS and CDR2 YYNGEE. This CDR3 spans 16 amino acids. CDR3 sequence reads: CASSVYSRALYNEQFF. Here the CDR3 DNA reads TGTGCCAGCAGCGTGTACTCTAGGGCCCTCTACAATGAGCAGTTCTTC. Looking up the rest from reference TRBV9 and TRBJ2-1 gives the full variable domain: DSGVTQTPKHLITATGQRVTLRCSPRSGDLSVYWYQQSLDQGLQFLIQYYNGEERAKGNILERFSAQQFPDLHSELNLSSLELGDSALYFCASSVYSRALYNEQFFGPGTRLTVL.

V and J are TRBV2 and TRBJ2-2, with D unclear. The CDR3 length is 15 residues. Trimming stripped 7 bases from V and 6 bases from J, with 18 bases between. Per germline, CDR1 SNHLY and CDR2 FYNNEI. In nucleotides, the CDR3 is TGTGCCAGCAAGGTCGGTTCGGAATACCCCGGGGAGCTGTTTTTT. It yields the protein CASKVGSEYPGELFF.

This clonotype was counted between two and nine times. The rearrangement links TRBV6-5 to TRBJ1-1; D is unclear. The V end was cut by 2 bases, the J end by 8 bases, with 9 bases between. This CDR3 has 12 amino acids. Germline values: CDR1 MNHEY, CDR2 SVGAGI. CDR3 residues: CASSYLALEAFF. CDR3 coding DNA: TGTGCCAGCAGTTACCTGGCTTTGGAAGCTTTCTTT.

This clonotype has a count of ten or more. The CDR3 DNA reads TGCGCCAGCAGCCCACGGACAGGGGGCAACGAGCAGTACTTC. Its protein is CASSPRTGGNEQYF. V and J are TRBV4-3 and TRBJ2-7, with 11 nucleotides matching TRBD1. This CDR3 comprises 14 residues. The trim removed 4 bases at V and 5 bases at J, leaving 4 bases unmatched. In germline, CDR1 is LGHNA, CDR2 YSLEER.

In regard to this clonotype: At one end the junction does not follow the germline gene, possibly because of a read error. This chain connects TRBV7-9 to TRBJ1-2, with no clear D. Germline V CDR1 and CDR2: SEHNR, FQNEAQ (reference sequence). The CDR3 sequence is 14 residues long. The CDR3 loop reads CAGSLAWSNYGYTF. The CDR3 nucleotides are TGTGCCGGCAGCTTAGCGTGGTCCAACTATGGCTACACCTTC.